This TCR beta chain stems from a study of blood T cell repertoires in COVID-19. The table came from immunoSEQ multiplex PCR; TCRdb's copy has only in-frame clones and leaves some out. The sample records 95,000 to 110,000 clones, about four fifths being singletons. CDR1 and CDR2 from the germline V gene are SEHNR and FQNEAQ (reference sequence). Deletions cut 6 bases from V and 8 bases from J, with 8 bases between. This CDR3 contains 12 residues. The chain employs TRBV7-9 and TRBJ1-6; D ambiguous. What was sequenced was peripheral blood. This sequence was found in a man aged 55 to 69 with acute or convalescent COVID-19. The CDR3 region is CASSRADSPLHF. The CDR3 region has the DNA TGTGCCAGCAGTCGTGCGGATTCACCCCTCCACTTT. Looking up the rest from reference TRBV7-9 and TRBJ1-6 gives the full variable domain: DTGVSQNPRHKITKRGQNVTFRCDPISEHNRLYWYRQTLGQGPEFLTYFQNEAQLEKSRLLSDRFSAERPKGSFSTLEIQRTEQGDSAMYLCASSRADSPLHFGNGTRLTVT.